This TCR beta chain came from a study of Graves' ophthalmopathy and Graves' hyperthyroidism. This clonotype was seen repeatedly, ten times or more. Researchers took RNA transcripts and amplified TCR beta CDR3 regions from them. RT-PCR was first run with HTBI primers, then multiplex PCR in a second round. MiXCR was run by TCRdb on the multiplex PCR reads, yielding one entry per CDR3 protein. The sample consists of almost 750,000 distinct CDR3 sequences, roughly two fifths of them appearing once. Excluded were patients with other autoimmune diseases, uncontrolled infections, pregnancy or lactation. PBMCs were density-gradient isolated from approximately 9.8 ml fresh blood. Per germline, CDR1 ENHRY and CDR2 SYGVKD. The CDR3 runs to 12 residues. The J segment lost 8 bases and the V segment lost 4 bases, leaving 0 bases of the junction unmatched.

This receptor was identified in an adult man with Graves' ophthalmopathy. The chain has TRBV10-3 and TRBJ1-4, with TRBD1 identical over 8 bases. What was sequenced was peripheral blood. The CDR3 region is CAISAGGEKLFF. In nucleotides, the CDR3 is TGTGCCATCAGTGCAGGGGGCGAAAAACTGTTTTTT.